The 10 T cell receptor beta chains reported below all come from one sample, sequenced in a study of cytomegalovirus exposure and HLA in healthy donors. The primer mix had 60 Vbeta and 13 Jbeta primers. Here immunoSEQ multiplex PCR was the method, and the copy in TCRdb shows in-frame clones only, minus some. The sample has over 200,000 clones, about 77% seen once. The source material was PBMCs. These receptors originate from a woman in her twenties or thirties in good health and CMV-seronegative.

J is TRBJ2-1 and V is TRBV7-3, with 8 positions matching TRBD2. Germline CDR1 reads SGHTA; CDR2 reads FQGTGA. The CDR3 contains 16 residues. Trimming took 3 bases from V and 4 from J; bases not matched to a gene: 8. DNA of the CDR3: TGTGCCAGCAGCTTTCGGCCTAGCGGGTTGTACAATGAGCAGTTCTTC. Translating gives CASSFRPSGLYNEQFF. The full variable domain, its missing parts supplied by reference TRBV7-3 and TRBJ2-1, is GAGVSQTPSNKVTEKGKYVELRCDPISGHTALYWYRQSLGQGPEFLIYFQGTGAADDSGLPNDRFFAVRPEGSVSTLKIQRTERGDSAVYLCASSFRPSGLYNEQFFGPGTRLTVL.

The V call is TRBV10-1, the J call TRBJ2-7, with a possible D match to TRBD1 (6 bases). Germline CDR1 reads WNHNN; CDR2 reads SYGVQD (reference sequence). This CDR3 has 13 residues. V was shortened by 8 bases and J by 2 bases, with 13 bases between the two germline ends. The CDR3 region is CASRDKKTYEQYF. The DNA of the CDR3 is TGCGCCAGCCGGGACAAAAAAACCTACGAGCAGTACTTC.

This clone was recorded a few times. This chain uses TRBV6-1 with TRBJ1-1; D gene ambiguous. Trimming shortened V by 1 base and J by 3 bases, and 6 bases separated the two germline ends. Germline V gives CDR1 MNHNS, CDR2 SASEGT. The CDR3 spans 13 residues. The CDR3 DNA is TGTGCCAGCAGTGAAGGAGGTCACACTGAAGCTTTCTTT. The encoded protein is CASSEGGHTEAFF.

The CDR3 spells CSVGSGRSYEQYF. The CDR3 nucleotides read TGCAGCGTGGGTAGCGGTCGCTCCTACGAGCAGTACTTC. The V gene is TRBV29-1, the J gene TRBJ2-7; a possible D gene is TRBD2 (6 bases). Germline V gives CDR1 SQVTM, CDR2 ANQGSEA. The CDR3 is 13 amino acids. V lost 6 bases and J 0 bases, leaving 12 bases between the germline ends.

The V call is TRBV7-9, the J call TRBJ1-1; D remains ambiguous. In germline, CDR1 is SEHNR, CDR2 FQNEAQ (reference sequence). V lost 5 bases to trimming and J lost 5 bases, with 6 bases between them. The CDR3 covers 11 residues. The CDR3 spells CASSPTTEAFF. CDR3 nucleotide sequence: TGTGCCAGCAGCCCCACTACTGAAGCTTTCTTT.

The rearrangement uses TRBV7-9 and TRBJ2-7; TRBD2 aligns across 8 bases. Germline-derived CDR1 and CDR2 are SEHNR and FQNEAQ (reference sequence). The CDR3 has 16 residues. V was clipped by 0 bases and J by 5 bases; unmatched bases: 9. This chain's CDR3 is CASSLAMASGFDEQYF. CDR3 sequence (DNA): TGTGCCAGCAGCTTAGCGATGGCTAGCGGGTTCGACGAGCAGTACTTC.

This chain connects TRBV5-1 to TRBJ2-5; D is possibly TRBD1 (5 bases). Deletions cut 2 bases from V and 2 bases from J, with 10 bases between. CDR1 SGHRS and CDR2 YFSETQ come from the germline V gene. The CDR3 loop spans 14 amino acids. The CDR3 sequence is CASSFAGLQETQYF. The CDR3 DNA follows: TGCGCCAGCAGCTTCGCAGGGTTACAAGAGACCCAGTACTTC.

The CDR3 loop is CATRQETQYF. CDR3 nucleotide sequence: TGTGCCACCCGTCAAGAGACCCAGTACTTC. The chain joins TRBV6-1 to TRBJ2-5; no clear D gene. Germline lookup yields CDR1 MNHNS and CDR2 SASEGT. The CDR3 loop spans 10 amino acids. The ends were cut back, 10 bases at V and 2 bases at J, with 5 bases in the middle.

This clone was picked up a small number of times. The chain recombines TRBV5-1 with TRBJ2-1; 7 bases are a match to TRBD2. This CDR3 region has 15 residues. V lost 4 bases and J lost 3; bases outside the gene matches: 7. CDR1 is SGHRS and CDR2 is YFSETQ in the germline V gene. DNA for the CDR3: TGCGCCAGCAGCGGGATGGGAGGGGACTACAATGAGCAGTTCTTC. This translates into CASSGMGGDYNEQFF.

The rearrangement uses TRBV7-2 and TRBJ2-5, with a tentative D call TRBD1 (5 bases). The V gene lost 4 bases and the J gene lost 2 bases, with 8 bases spanning the gap. The CDR3 contains 13 residues. Germline assignment: CDR1 SGHTA and CDR2 FQGNSA. The CDR3 DNA sequence: TGTGCCAGCAGCTACGACAGACAAGAGACCCAGTACTTC. Translation gives CASSYDRQETQYF.